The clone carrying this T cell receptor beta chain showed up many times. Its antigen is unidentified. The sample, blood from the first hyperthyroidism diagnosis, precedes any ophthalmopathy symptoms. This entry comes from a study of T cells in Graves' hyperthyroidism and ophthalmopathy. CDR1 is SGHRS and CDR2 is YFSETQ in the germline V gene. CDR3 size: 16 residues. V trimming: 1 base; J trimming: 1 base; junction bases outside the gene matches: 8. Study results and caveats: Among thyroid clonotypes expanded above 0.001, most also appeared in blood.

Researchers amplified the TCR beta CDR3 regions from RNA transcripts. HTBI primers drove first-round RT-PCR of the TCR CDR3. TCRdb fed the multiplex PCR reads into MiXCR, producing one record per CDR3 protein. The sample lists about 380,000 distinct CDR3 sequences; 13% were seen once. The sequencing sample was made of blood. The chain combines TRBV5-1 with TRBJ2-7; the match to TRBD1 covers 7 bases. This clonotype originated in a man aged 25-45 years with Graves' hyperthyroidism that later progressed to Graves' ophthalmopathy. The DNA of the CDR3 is TGCGCCAGCAGCTTGTACGGGACAGAAACTTCCTACGAGCAGTACTTC. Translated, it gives CASSLYGTETSYEQYF.